These T cell receptor beta chains were read from a single sample in a study of cytomegalovirus exposure and HLA in healthy donors. Clones were sequenced by immunoSEQ multiplex PCR, and TCRdb holds only the in-frame ones, with some missing. The sample carries around 110,000 clones, roughly four fifths recorded once. The sample was PBMCs. These receptors were collected from a man aged 45-65 years in good health and CMV-seronegative. CDR3s include the opening cysteine and the closing phenylalanine or tryptophan. D genes are given only for firm matches. The size entry is marked missing in some rows and otherwise reads once, few, many or a size class.

abundance	d_gene	v_gene	j_gene	CDR3aa	CDR3nt
few	TRBD1	TRBV7-8	TRBJ2-2	CASNDRGGTGELFF	TGTGCCAGCAATGACAGGGGAGGCACCGGGGAGCTGTTTTTT
-	-	TRBV6-5	TRBJ1-4	CASKDSATNEKLFF	TGTGCCAGCAAGGACAGCGCAACTAATGAAAAACTGTTTTTT
-	-	TRBV4-1	TRBJ1-5	CASSYIGRNQPQHF	TGCGCCAGCAGCTATATCGGGAGGAATCAGCCCCAGCATTTT
-	-	TRBV9	TRBJ1-4	CASSRGLTDEKLFF	TGTGCCAGCAGCCGGGGACTAACAGATGAAAAACTGTTTTTT
-	TRBD2	TRBV7-2	TRBJ2-5	CASSILAGGPETQYF	TGTGCCAGCAGCATATTAGCGGGGGGGCCAGAGACCCAGTACTTC
-	-	TRBV9	TRBJ2-7	CASSVEGSAYEQYF	TGTGCCAGCAGCGTAGAGGGGTCCGCCTACGAGCAGTACTTC
-	TRBD1	TRBV7-9	TRBJ1-5	CASSQGTGEGNQPQHF	TGTGCCAGCAGCCAAGGGACAGGGGAGGGCAATCAGCCCCAGCATTTT
-	-	TRBV19	TRBJ2-2	CASSRQTGDTGELFF	TGTGCCAGTAGTCGGCAGACCGGGGACACCGGGGAGCTGTTTTTT
-	-	TRBV7-8	TRBJ2-5	CASSQQETQYF	TGTGCCAGCAGCCAACAAGAGACCCAGTACTTC
-	-	TRBV19	TRBJ2-3	CASSKQGSDTQYF	TGTGCCAGTAGTAAACAGGGCTCAGATACGCAGTATTTT
-	TRBD2	TRBV5-1	TRBJ2-3	CASSSGLVETDTQYF	TGCGCCAGCAGCTCGGGACTAGTGGAAACAGATACGCAGTATTTT
-	-	TRBV7-9	TRBJ2-5	CASSLSVGAVQETQYF	TGTGCCAGCAGCTTAAGCGTGGGGGCTGTACAAGAGACCCAGTACTTC
-	TRBD2	TRBV7-6	TRBJ2-1	CASSARLAGEQFF	TGTGCCAGCAGCGCCCGACTAGCCGGGGAGCAGTTCTTC
-	-	TRBV5-6	TRBJ2-6	CASSSDSLVLTF	TGTGCCAGCAGCTCGGACTCTTTAGTCCTGACTTTC
-	TRBD1	TRBV19	TRBJ1-1	CASSTGQGVTSTEAFF	TGTGCCAGTAGTACCGGACAGGGTGTAACGAGCACTGAAGCTTTCTTT
-	-	TRBV9	TRBJ2-1	CASNADRGNEQFF	TGTGCCAGCAACGCTGACCGGGGGAATGAGCAGTTCTTC
-	TRBD1	TRBV6-1	TRBJ2-3	CASIQTGGRDTQYF	TGTGCCTCGATACAGACAGGGGGCAGGGATACGCAGTATTTT
-	TRBD1	TRBV6-5	TRBJ2-5	CASSSPGQEYQETQYF	TGTGCCAGCAGTTCCCCGGGACAGGAGTACCAAGAGACCCAGTACTTC
-	TRBD1	TRBV28	TRBJ1-4	CASSPMDRVGEKLFF	TGTGCCAGCAGCCCGATGGACAGGGTGGGCGAAAAACTGTTTTTT
-	TRBD1	TRBV28	TRBJ2-3	CASSLPAGGRTQYF	TGTGCCAGCAGTTTGCCGGCAGGGGGAAGAACGCAGTATTTT
-	TRBD1	TRBV5-3	TRBJ1-5	CASQRGQGIQPQHF	TGTGCCAGCCAGCGAGGACAGGGGATTCAGCCCCAGCATTTT
-	TRBD1	TRBV7-9	TRBJ2-5	CASSYMGQQETQYF	TGTGCCAGCAGTTATATGGGACAGCAAGAGACCCAGTACTTC
-	-	TRBV30	TRBJ1-6	CALGTFPGPLHF	TGTGCCCTTGGGACTTTCCCGGGGCCCCTCCACTTT
-	-	TRBV11-2	TRBJ2-2	CASSPTGPTGELFF	TGTGCCAGCAGCCCGACAGGTCCCACCGGGGAGCTGTTTTTT
-	-	TRBV2	TRBJ2-3	CASRGSPSTDTQYF	TGTGCCAGCAGAGGGAGCCCTAGCACAGATACGCAGTATTTT
few	-	TRBV6-1	TRBJ1-1	CASSERVQGNTEAFF	TGTGCCAGCAGTGAACGGGTTCAGGGAAACACTGAAGCTTTCTTT
once	TRBD1	TRBV4-2	TRBJ2-1	CASSPSGQGVHEQFF	TGTGCCAGCAGCCCATCGGGACAGGGTGTCCATGAGCAGTTCTTC
-	TRBD2	TRBV10-2	TRBJ2-5	CASSYSGGASETQYF	TGCGCCAGCAGTTATAGCGGGGGGGCCAGTGAGACCCAGTACTTC
-	-	TRBV6-6	TRBJ1-4	CASSYRDSHEKLFF	TGTGCCAGCAGTTACAGGGACTCCCATGAAAAACTGTTTTTT
-	-	TRBV18	TRBJ1-1	CASSPQLRTLMNTEAFF	TGTGCCAGCTCACCCCAACTTAGGACACTGATGAACACTGAAGCTTTCTTT
-	TRBD1	TRBV11-2	TRBJ2-5	CASSLGGTSGKTQYF	TGTGCCAGCAGCCTAGGGGGCACTTCTGGAAAGACCCAGTACTTC
-	TRBD1	TRBV15	TRBJ1-1	CATSRLQGDTEAFF	TGTGCCACCAGCAGACTACAGGGGGACACTGAAGCTTTCTTT
-	TRBD1	TRBV11-2	TRBJ1-3	CASSSVWTGVFGNTIYF	TGTGCCAGCAGCTCCGTCTGGACAGGGGTCTTCGGAAACACCATATATTTT
-	TRBD1	TRBV27	TRBJ2-7	CASSPRDRGSYEQYF	TGTGCCAGCAGTCCCCGGGACAGGGGATCCTACGAGCAGTACTTC
-	-	TRBV6-6	TRBJ2-5	CASSYRGETQYF	TGTGCCAGCAGTTACAGGGGGGAGACCCAGTACTTC
-	TRBD1	TRBV30	TRBJ2-5	CAWSVQTGRGQETQYF	TGTGCCTGGAGTGTACAGACAGGGAGAGGGCAAGAGACCCAGTACTTC
few	-	TRBV6-6	TRBJ1-2	CASGTQDSVGGYTF	TGTGCCAGCGGGACACAGGATTCGGTGGGAGGCTACACCTTC
-	TRBD1	TRBV19	TRBJ1-6	CASSIVAGQGGSPLHF	TGTGCCAGTAGTATAGTGGCGGGACAGGGAGGATCACCCCTCCACTTT
-	-	TRBV11-2	TRBJ1-3	CASSLSGVSGNTIYF	TGTGCCAGCAGCCTATCAGGCGTCTCTGGAAACACCATATATTTT
few	-	TRBV2	TRBJ2-5	CASSRDTGSGTQYF	TGTGCCAGCAGTCGGGACACTGGCTCGGGGACCCAGTACTTC
few	TRBD2	TRBV7-7	TRBJ2-5	CASSPGTSGGYQETQYF	TGTGCCAGCAGCCCCGGGACTAGCGGGGGGTACCAAGAGACCCAGTACTTC
-	-	TRBV15	TRBJ2-3	CATSRAVVLTDTQYF	TGTGCCACCAGCAGAGCGGTCGTGCTCACAGATACGCAGTATTTT
-	-	TRBV6-1	TRBJ2-7	CASYRQDEQYF	TGTGCCAGCTACCGACAGGACGAGCAGTACTTC
-	-	TRBV4-3	TRBJ1-1	CASSRGENTEAFF	TGCGCCAGCAGCCGGGGGGAGAACACTGAAGCTTTCTTT
once	TRBD1	TRBV27	TRBJ2-2	CASSLGLGTATGELFF	TGTGCCAGCAGTTTAGGTCTGGGGACAGCCACCGGGGAGCTGTTTTTT
once	-	TRBV9	TRBJ1-4	CASSVDNSNEKLFF	TGTGCCAGCAGCGTAGACAATTCTAATGAAAAACTGTTTTTT
-	-	TRBV6-1	TRBJ1-5	CASSATGGHNQPQHF	TGTGCCAGCAGCGCCACCGGGGGGCACAATCAGCCCCAGCATTTT
-	-	TRBV29-1	TRBJ1-3	CSVEDPGTLGNTIYF	TGCAGCGTTGAAGACCCCGGGACTCTTGGAAACACCATATATTTT
-	-	TRBV28	TRBJ1-3	CASSLKGGSGNTIYF	TGTGCCAGCAGTTTAAAAGGGGGCTCTGGAAACACCATATATTTT
once	TRBD1	TRBV12-5	TRBJ2-1	CASGFGDRPYNEQFF	TGTGCTAGTGGTTTCGGGGACAGGCCTTACAATGAGCAGTTCTTC
-	TRBD1	TRBV18	TRBJ1-4	CASSPGQDEKLFF	TGTGCCAGCTCCCCGGGACAGGATGAAAAACTGTTTTTT
-	-	TRBV10-3	TRBJ1-5	CAISDQNVSNQPQHF	TGTGCCATCAGTGACCAAAATGTTAGCAATCAGCCCCAGCATTTT